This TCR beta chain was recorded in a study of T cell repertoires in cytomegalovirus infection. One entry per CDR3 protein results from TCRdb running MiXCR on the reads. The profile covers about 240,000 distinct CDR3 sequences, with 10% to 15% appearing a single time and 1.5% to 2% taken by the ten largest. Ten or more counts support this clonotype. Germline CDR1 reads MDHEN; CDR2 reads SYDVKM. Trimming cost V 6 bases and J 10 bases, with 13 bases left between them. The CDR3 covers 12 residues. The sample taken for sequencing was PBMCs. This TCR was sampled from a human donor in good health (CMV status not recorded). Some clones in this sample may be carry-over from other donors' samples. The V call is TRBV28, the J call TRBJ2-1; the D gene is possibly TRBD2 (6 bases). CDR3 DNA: TGTGCCAGCAGCGGGGACTCTTGGGAGCAGTTCTTC. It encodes CASSGDSWEQFF. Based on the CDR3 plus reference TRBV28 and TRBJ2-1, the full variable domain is DVKVTQSSRYLVKRTGEKVFLECVQDMDHENMFWYRQDPGLGLRLIYFSYDVKMKEKGDIPEGYSVSREKKERFSLILESASTNQTSMYLCASSGDSWEQFFGPGTRLTVL.